This passage covers 20 T cell receptor beta chains from one sample sequenced in a study of shared clonotypes between healthy human individuals (dated by TCRdb to the early 2020s). Library generation was performed with the immunoSEQ multiplex PCR assay. The table was pulled from immuneACCESS by TCRdb, which kept in-frame rearrangements only. Such tables lose some clones; where checked, under half of the loss comes from unresolved V genes, and the rest has no known cause. The table for this sample lists some 2,000,000 clones; approximately 96% of them were counted only once. Together, the top ten hold roughly 0.13% of the sample. The sample was naive CD4+ T cells sorted from blood. Read against the paper, the sample's cell subset or site label means: CD45RA+ positively selected. The receptor set was obtained from a man between 18 and 35 years old in good health.

As to this clone: The same CDR3 can be traced to other DNA sequences in this sample. The CDR3: CAISESGGDQPQHF. DNA for the CDR3: TGTGCCATCAGTGAGTCTGGGGGCGATCAGCCCCAGCATTTT. V is TRBV10-3 and J is TRBJ1-5; perhaps TRBD1 as D (6 bases). There are 14 residues in the CDR3. The germline V gene encodes CDR1 ENHRY and CDR2 SYGVKD. With 0 bases removed from V and 5 bases from J, the gap between germline ends came to 8 bases.

This clone was recorded only once. The chain carries TRBV13 and TRBJ1-3, with a weak D call TRBD1 (5 bases). Germline CDR1 reads PRHDT; CDR2 reads FYEKMQ (reference sequence). There are 13 residues in the CDR3. V was trimmed by 7 bases and J by 4 bases, leaving 11 bases between them. The CDR3 DNA reads as TGTGCCAGCACGATCCGGGGGGGAAACACCATATATTTT. Amino acid sequence: CASTIRGGNTIYF.

The gene calls are TRBV6-6 and TRBJ1-3; D might be TRBD1 (5 bases). The CDR3 spans 16 residues. V lost 6 bases and J 0 bases, leaving 15 bases between the germline ends. CDR1 and CDR2 (germline): MNHNY, SVGAGI (reference sequence). The CDR3 nucleotides read TGTGCCAGCAGCCAGACGGGACTTACCTCTGGAAACACCATATATTTT. It codes for CASSQTGLTSGNTIYF.

The chain joins TRBV7-3 to TRBJ1-2, with D perhaps matching TRBD1 (6 bases). V was shortened by 4 bases and J by 0 bases, with 12 bases between the two germline ends. Per germline, CDR1 SGHTA and CDR2 FQGTGA. CDR3 length: 15 residues. The CDR3, as DNA: TGTGCCAGCAGCTCCCCGGGGGCTTCTAACTATGGCTACACCTTC. It codes for CASSSPGASNYGYTF.

This clone was found a few times. The chain joins TRBV4-1 to TRBJ1-1; possible D gene TRBD1, 5 bases. In germline, CDR1 is MGHRA, CDR2 YSYEKL. Trimming shortened V by 2 bases and J by 8 bases, and 12 bases separated the two germline ends. The CDR3 loop spans 13 amino acids. The CDR3 reads CASSQRQSGEAFF. The CDR3 coding sequence is TGCGCCAGCAGCCAAAGACAGAGCGGAGAAGCTTTCTTT.

This chain uses TRBV6-1 with TRBJ2-1; D unclear. Trimming cost V 3 bases and J 3 bases, with 9 bases left between them. The germline gives CDR1 MNHNS, CDR2 SASEGT. This CDR3 has 14 amino acids. The CDR3: CASSDTFFYNEQFF. In DNA form, the CDR3 reads TGTGCCAGCAGTGATACCTTTTTCTACAATGAGCAGTTCTTC.

The chain links TRBV5-1 to TRBJ2-7; 7 bases are a match to TRBD1. V dropped 4 bases and J dropped 3; count of bases not matched to a gene: 4. This CDR3 is 13 amino acids long. Per germline, CDR1 SGHRS and CDR2 YFSETQ. The chain's CDR3 is CASSQQGVYEQYF. CDR3 coding DNA: TGCGCCAGCAGCCAGCAGGGGGTCTACGAGCAGTACTTC.

The J gene is TRBJ1-1, the V gene TRBV6-6; unclear D gene. CDR1 and CDR2 (germline): MNHNY, SVGAGI (reference sequence). V was cut by 2 bases and J by 5 bases, with 9 bases left in between. This CDR3 has 13 amino acids. The DNA for the CDR3 is TGTGCCAGCAGTTACGTCGAGGGAACTGAAGCTTTCTTT. Encoded protein: CASSYVEGTEAFF.

The chain couples TRBV9 to TRBJ2-1, with D possibly being TRBD2 (5 bases). Germline values: CDR1 SGDLS, CDR2 YYNGEE. V lost 4 bases and J 7 bases, leaving 12 bases between the germline ends. This CDR3 has 13 residues. Here the CDR3 DNA reads TGTGCCAGCAGCCCCACGGGAATGAATGAGCAGTTCTTC. It encodes CASSPTGMNEQFF.

The chain has TRBV14 and TRBJ2-7; D remains ambiguous. This CDR3 is built from 12 residues. V was clipped by 2 bases and J by 7 bases, with 9 bases between them. Germline V gives CDR1 SGHDN, CDR2 FVKESK. The CDR3 DNA follows: TGTGCCAGCAGCCAATCTTACCGGGAGCAGTACTTC. Translating it yields CASSQSYREQYF.

The rearrangement joins TRBV5-8 to TRBJ2-3, with no clear D. CDR1 SGHTS and CDR2 YDEGEE come from the germline V gene. The V end was cut by 3 bases, the J end by 6 bases, with 8 bases between. CDR3 length: 12 residues. CDR3 loop: CASSSWTDTQYF. The DNA for the CDR3 is TGTGCCAGCAGCTCCTGGACCGATACGCAGTATTTT.

This chain joins TRBV7-2 and TRBJ2-2; 8 bases match TRBD2. Germline assignment: CDR1 SGHTA and CDR2 FQGNSA. V lost 5 bases, J lost 5 bases, and 7 bases stayed unmatched. CDR3 length equals 15 residues. DNA of the CDR3: TGTGCCAGCAGCCAGCGGGAGAGGGGAACCGGGGAGCTGTTTTTT. Translating gives CASSQRERGTGELFF.

The chain couples TRBV2 to TRBJ2-7; 8 bases are a match to TRBD1. This CDR3 comprises 13 residues. J was trimmed by 0 bases and V by 10 bases; bases with no gene match: 5. Germline CDR1 SNHLY, CDR2 FYNNEI. This CDR3 reads CAMNRGSSYEQYF. CDR3 coding DNA: TGTGCCATGAACAGGGGGAGCTCCTACGAGCAGTACTTC.

This chain connects TRBV28 to TRBJ1-5; D unresolved. Germline assignment: CDR1 MDHEN and CDR2 SYDVKM. The CDR3 length is 16 residues. Deletions cut 2 bases from V and 2 bases from J, with 13 bases between. The DNA for the CDR3 is TGTGCCAGCAGTTTAATGCCGCAGGCAGGCAATCAGCCCCAGCATTTT. This translates into CASSLMPQAGNQPQHF.

The V call is TRBV28, the J call TRBJ2-2; 7 bases line up with TRBD2. The V gene end was trimmed by 3 bases and the J gene end by 1 base; junction bases not matched to a gene: 5. Germline CDR1 is MDHEN and CDR2 is SYDVKM. The CDR3 totals 16 residues. The CDR3 loop reads CASSFTGGRNTGELFF. Here the CDR3 DNA reads TGTGCCAGCAGTTTCACGGGCGGGAGGAACACCGGGGAGCTGTTTTTT.

V is TRBV13 and J is TRBJ2-1; TRBD2 agrees at 10 bases. Germline V CDR1 and CDR2: PRHDT, FYEKMQ (reference sequence). The J segment lost 2 bases and the V segment lost 6 bases, leaving 4 bases of the junction unmatched. The length of the CDR3 is 15 residues. Written as DNA, the CDR3 is TGTGCCAGCAGGTTTAGCGGGGGGACCTACAATGAGCAGTTCTTC. It translates to CASRFSGGTYNEQFF. The variable domain in full, completed from reference TRBV13 and TRBJ2-1, reads AAGVIQSPRHLIKEKRETATLKCYPIPRHDTVYWYQQGPGQDPQFLISFYEKMQSDKGSIPDRFSAQQFSDYHSELNMSSLELGDSALYFCASRFSGGTYNEQFFGPGTRLTVL.

The genes are TRBV10-3 and TRBJ2-1; D possibly corresponds to TRBD1 (5 bases). Germline loops: CDR1 ENHRY, CDR2 SYGVKD. The CDR3 is 13 amino acids. Between the trimmed V and J ends, which lost 0 bases and 9 bases, there was a span of 9 bases. In DNA form, the CDR3 reads TGTGCCATCAGTGAGTCGGGGCAGGGTGAGCAGTTCTTC. It encodes CAISESGQGEQFF.

The rearrangement joins TRBV5-6 to TRBJ2-7; perhaps TRBD1 as D (6 bases). The CDR3 runs to 15 residues. The V gene's germline CDR1 is SGHDT and CDR2 YYEEEE. V lost 0 bases and J 3 bases, leaving 13 bases between the germline ends. The CDR3 loop is CASSLVTGIIYEQYF. CDR3 sequence (DNA): TGTGCCAGCAGCTTGGTGACAGGTATCATCTACGAGCAGTACTTC.

This clone was counted once. The chain carries TRBV29-1 and TRBJ1-2; the D is unclear. This CDR3 has 11 amino acids. The V gene lost 7 bases and the J gene lost 4 bases, with 10 bases spanning the gap. Germline V lookup: CDR1 SQVTM, CDR2 ANQGSEA. In DNA form, the CDR3 reads TGCAGCGCTGTGCAGGCCTATGGCTACACCTTC. It codes for CSAVQAYGYTF.

To note about this clone: At the DNA level, this CDR3 is encoded by other sequences in the same sample as well. The chain has TRBV11-2 and TRBJ1-2, with 8 bases identical to TRBD1. The CDR3 loop spans 13 amino acids. V was pared by 5 bases and J by 4 bases, with 3 bases of the junction left unmatched. Germline loops: CDR1 SGHAT, CDR2 FQNNGV. The DNA for the CDR3 is TGTGCCAGCAGCCCGGACAGGGCCTATGGCTACACCTTC. This gives the protein CASSPDRAYGYTF.